One and the same sample provided the 21 T cell receptor beta chains below, sequenced in a study of blood T cell repertoires in COVID-19. This table comes from immunoSEQ multiplex PCR, and its TCRdb copy is limited to in-frame clones, with some not included. The sample consists of about 200,000 clones, roughly 81% of them appearing once. The sequenced material came from peripheral blood. The receptors were gathered from an elderly woman with acute or convalescent COVID-19.

This clone was found once. V and J are TRBV5-1 and TRBJ2-3, with D tentatively TRBD1 (7 bases). The CDR3 contains 15 residues. From germline, CDR1 is SGHRS and CDR2 YFSETQ. Trimming took 5 bases from V and 2 from J, leaving 15 bases between them. CDR3 protein: CASRRGEGATDTQYF. CDR3 coding DNA: TGCGCCAGCAGGCGGGGAGAGGGGGCCACAGATACGCAGTATTTT. Drawing the rest from reference TRBV5-1 and TRBJ2-3, the complete variable domain is KAGVTQTPRYLIKTRGQQVTLSCSPISGHRSVSWYQQTPGQGLQFLFEYFSETQRNKGNFPGRFSGRQFSNSRSEMNVSTLELGDSALYLCASRRGEGATDTQYFGPGTRLTVL.

The chain joins TRBV16 to TRBJ1-5; D is ambiguous. The V end lost 2 bases, the J end lost 6 bases, and 17 bases lay between the germline ends. Germline CDR1 is KGHSY and CDR2 is FQNENV. The CDR3 has 16 residues. CDR3 amino acids: CASSQPDIVHIQPQHF. CDR3 bases: TGTGCCAGCAGCCAACCCGACATTGTGCATATTCAGCCCCAGCATTTT.

The chain couples TRBV7-2 to TRBJ1-5; D is uncertain. The CDR3 covers 12 residues. Germline loops: CDR1 SGHTA, CDR2 FQGNSA. With 5 bases removed from V and 7 bases from J, the gap between germline ends came to 9 bases. The CDR3 is CASSAMEQPQHF. For the CDR3, the DNA is TGTGCCAGCAGCGCAATGGAGCAGCCCCAGCATTTT.

The chain has TRBV24-1 and TRBJ1-2; 8 nucleotides match TRBD1. The V gene's germline CDR1 is KGHDR and CDR2 SFDVKD. CDR3 length: 16 residues. Losses at the gene ends were 4 bases for V and 6 bases for J; bases not matched to a gene: 12. The CDR3 region has the DNA TGTGCCACCAGTGAACCCGGACGGACAGGGAGACATGGCTACACCTTC. It encodes CATSEPGRTGRHGYTF.

This CDR3 reads CASSYPPGGPNYGYTF. CDR3 in DNA: TGTGCCAGCAGTTACCCCCCGGGAGGGCCCAACTATGGCTACACCTTC. The V gene is TRBV6-6, the J gene TRBJ1-2; D unresolved. The CDR3 runs 16 residues. V was clipped by 2 bases and J by 2 bases, with 15 bases between them. CDR1 and CDR2 from the germline V gene are MNHNY and SVGAGI (reference sequence).

J is TRBJ2-1 and V is TRBV9; the D is unclear. This CDR3 contains 13 residues. Germline assignment: CDR1 SGDLS and CDR2 YYNGEE. Trimming stripped 4 bases from V and 9 bases from J, with 14 bases between. CDR3 coding DNA: TGTGCCAGCAGCCCCCTGGGCCCCATTGAGCAGTTCTTC. Translating gives CASSPLGPIEQFF.

The V and J genes are TRBV6-5 and TRBJ2-3; the match to TRBD2 covers 7 bases. CDR3 length: 16 residues. V gave up 0 bases and J gave up 0 bases; unmatched junction bases: 3. Looked up from germline, CDR1 is MNHEY and CDR2 is SVGAGI. The CDR3 region has the DNA TGTGCCAGCAGTTACTCCCTAGCGGCAAGCACAGATACGCAGTATTTT. Translated: CASSYSLAASTDTQYF.

V and J are TRBV4-3 and TRBJ1-2, with D maybe TRBD1 (6 bases). Trimming cost V 3 bases and J 8 bases, with 16 bases left between them. This CDR3 comprises 14 residues. Germline loops: CDR1 LGHNA, CDR2 YSLEER. CDR3 sequence (DNA): TGCGCCAGCAGCCAGGGTTCCCGGGGGGGCGGCTACACCTTC. It specifies CASSQGSRGGGYTF.

The genes are TRBV18 and TRBJ2-4, with D maybe TRBD2 (6 bases). The germline CDR1 and CDR2 sequences are KGHSH and LQKENI. The CDR3 length is 17 residues. The ends were cut back, 3 bases at V and 3 bases at J, with 18 bases in the middle. CDR3 nucleotides: TGTGCCAGCTCACCCACTACGCCCGGGGGAGGCAAAAACATTCAGTACTTC. It yields the protein CASSPTTPGGGKNIQYF.

This clone was counted between two and nine times. The chain joins TRBV28 to TRBJ1-2; 8 bases map to TRBD1. Germline CDR1 is MDHEN and CDR2 is SYDVKM. The CDR3 runs to 14 residues. The V and J ends lost 5 bases and 4 bases, in that order; junction bases with no gene match: 6. Here the CDR3 reads CASSTGTGVYGYTF. The CDR3 bases are TGTGCCAGCAGTACCGGGACAGGAGTCTATGGCTACACCTTC.

The chain couples TRBV2 to TRBJ1-1; D unclear. This CDR3 has 13 residues. Trimming cost V 5 bases and J 11 bases, with 18 bases left between them. Germline assignment: CDR1 SNHLY and CDR2 FYNNEI. CDR3: CASSYELGLEAFF. CDR3 sequence (DNA): TGTGCCAGCAGTTACGAATTGGGCCTTGAGGCTTTCTTT.

This chain uses TRBV5-6 with TRBJ1-1; D may be TRBD1 (6 bases). Germline lookup yields CDR1 SGHDT and CDR2 YYEEEE. The ends were cut back, 4 bases at V and 9 bases at J, with 19 bases in the middle. The length of the CDR3 is 14 residues. CDR3 in DNA: TGTGCCAGCAGCCTGGCCATATCCACAGGGCAAGCTTTCTTT. Protein sequence: CASSLAISTGQAFF.

The chain is built from TRBV9 and TRBJ1-5, with D uncertain. CDR1 and CDR2 (germline): SGDLS, YYNGEE. The V and J ends lost 4 bases and 0 bases respectively, with 14 bases between them. This CDR3 contains 16 residues. Here the CDR3 reads CASSLGGGDSNQPQHF. CDR3 sequence (DNA): TGTGCCAGCAGCTTAGGAGGAGGTGATAGCAATCAGCCCCAGCATTTT.

The J gene is TRBJ2-7, the V gene TRBV18; a weak D match, TRBD2 (6 bases). V was pared by 0 bases and J by 0 bases, with 9 bases between. Germline CDR1 and CDR2: KGHSH and LQKENI. The CDR3 totals 15 residues. The DNA for the CDR3 is TGTGCCAGCTCACCACCGGCGGGAAGCTCCTACGAGCAGTACTTC. Translated: CASSPPAGSSYEQYF.

The chain has TRBV6-7 and TRBJ1-2; D unclear. TRBV6-7 is an open reading frame whose function is uncertain. Between the trimmed V and J ends, which lost 11 bases and 1 base, there was a span of 17 bases. This CDR3 comprises 14 residues. DNA for the CDR3: TGTGCCTTCGCCGGCGGGATAGGTAACTATGGCTACACCTTC. Amino acids: CAFAGGIGNYGYTF.

CDR3 nucleotides: TGTGCCAGCAGCTTCTCAACGGGGGACGAGCAGTACTTC. Translation gives CASSFSTGDEQYF. This rearrangement joins TRBV7-2 to TRBJ2-7; D might be TRBD2 (6 bases). Germline V gives CDR1 SGHTA, CDR2 FQGNSA. The CDR3 totals 13 residues. V was clipped by 3 bases and J by 5 bases, with 11 bases between them.

This chain joins TRBV7-6 and TRBJ2-6; 7 positions agree with TRBD1. The CDR3 runs 19 residues. Germline V lookup: CDR1 SGHVS, CDR2 FNYEAQ. Trimming removed 5 bases from V and 1 base from J; junction bases left unmatched: 14. CDR3 nucleotide sequence: TGTGCCAGCAGCCCGAGGAACTTCGGCAGGGGGTCTGGGGCCAACGTCCTGACTTTC. Translation: CASSPRNFGRGSGANVLTF.

J is TRBJ2-3 and V is TRBV7-9, with D perhaps matching TRBD2 (5 bases). Trimming cost V 2 bases and J 6 bases, with 15 bases left between them. The CDR3 consists of 15 residues. From germline, CDR1 is SEHNR and CDR2 FQNEAQ (reference sequence). DNA for the CDR3: TGTGCCAGCAGCTTACCTAGCTGGCTCAAGGATACGCAGTATTTT. This gives the protein CASSLPSWLKDTQYF.

The chain links TRBV6-2 or TRBV6-3 to TRBJ2-6; 7 bases match TRBD1. The CDR3 loop spans 15 amino acids. Germline CDR1 is MNHEY and CDR2 is SVGEGT. The V gene end was trimmed by 6 bases and the J gene end by 6 bases; junction bases not matched to a gene: 8. CDR3: CASSLQGRKANVLTF. The CDR3 nucleotides are TGTGCCAGCAGCTTACAGGGGCGGAAGGCCAACGTCCTGACTTTC.

A single count supports this clone. This chain uses TRBV19 with TRBJ1-4, with 7 positions matching TRBD1. The CDR3 runs 15 residues. The germline V gene has CDR1 LNHDA and CDR2 SQIVND (reference sequence). With V trimmed by 5 bases and J by 8 bases, 11 bases remained unmatched. Here the CDR3 reads CASSDRTGRSEKLFF. CDR3 nucleotides: TGTGCCAGTAGTGACCGGACAGGCCGAAGCGAAAAACTGTTTTTT.

The chain uses TRBV6-6 and TRBJ2-5; D unresolved. Trimming stripped 2 bases from V and 5 bases from J, with 9 bases between. The CDR3 extends over 13 amino acids. The germline gives CDR1 MNHNY, CDR2 SVGAGI (reference sequence). The CDR3 nucleotides read TGTGCCAGCAGTTACCAAAGCTTGGAGACCCAGTACTTC. Its protein product is CASSYQSLETQYF.